One and the same sample provided the 27 T cell receptor beta chains below, sequenced in a study of OX40 agonist ivuxolimab in advanced cancers. Sequencing was performed with immunoSEQ multiplex PCR; in TCRdb, only in-frame clones are kept and a portion is missing. This table holds under 20,000 clones, about four fifths found once. Sequencing used CD4+ or CD8+ T cells sorted from blood, obtained in a trial of the OX40 agonist ivuxolimab. The receptors come from an adult with an advanced solid tumor such as melanoma, head and neck, liver or kidney cancer.

In its sample, this clone was seen once. The J gene is TRBJ2-5, the V gene TRBV28, with D possibly matching TRBD2 (7 bases). V lost 1 base and J lost 3, with 15 bases in between. This CDR3 is 16 amino acids long. CDR1 and CDR2 (germline): MDHEN, SYDVKM. CDR3 amino acids: CASSLYRGAHEETQYF. The CDR3 DNA is TGTGCCAGCAGTTTATATCGGGGGGCCCACGAAGAGACCCAGTACTTC.

This chain links TRBV7-6 with TRBJ2-5; 8 bases line up with TRBD1. V shed 5 bases, J shed 1 base, and the junction held 6 bases outside the gene matches. The germline V gene encodes CDR1 SGHVS and CDR2 FNYEAQ. The length of the CDR3 is 15 residues. The CDR3 loop reads CASSARTGTQETQYF. The CDR3 bases are TGTGCCAGCAGCGCCCGGACAGGGACCCAAGAGACCCAGTACTTC.

CDR3 nucleotides: TGCGCCAGCAGCCAAGAACCCAACCCGGGAAACCCGGAGCTGTTTTTT. This codes for CASSQEPNPGNPELFF. J is TRBJ2-2 and V is TRBV4-3, with TRBD2 as a possible D gene (5 bases). The V and J ends lost 0 bases and 10 bases respectively, with 18 bases between them. The CDR3 is 16 amino acids. The germline gives CDR1 LGHNA, CDR2 YSLEER.

The chain is built from TRBV19 and TRBJ2-1; the D gene could be TRBD1 or TRBD2 (5 bases each). The CDR3 has 14 amino acids. Germline values: CDR1 LNHDA, CDR2 SQIVND (reference sequence). Trimming stripped 3 bases from V and 0 bases from J, with 6 bases between. CDR3 nucleotide sequence: TGTGCCAGTAGTATGGGGGTCTCCTACAATGAGCAGTTCTTC. Translation gives CASSMGVSYNEQFF.

With regard to this clone: Given a far larger clone just one base away, this is likely a sequencing read error. Other DNA sequences within the sample encode an identical CDR3. The chain couples TRBV5-2 to TRBJ1-6. TRBV5-2 is recorded as a pseudogene. The CDR3 is 17 amino acids. DNA for the CDR3: TGTGCCAGCAGCCCTGAGGCTTCCAGCTCCTATAATTCACCCCTCCACTTT. Protein: CASSPEASSSYNSPLHF.

V is TRBV19 and J is TRBJ2-2; maybe TRBD1 (6 bases). In germline, CDR1 is LNHDA, CDR2 SQIVND (reference sequence). This CDR3 comprises 13 residues. Trimming took 10 bases from V and 1 from J, leaving 10 bases between them. The CDR3 DNA sequence: TGTGCCACCTACAGGGAGAACACCGGGGAGCTGTTTTTT. Protein sequence: CATYRENTGELFF.

The CDR3 spells CAWMGQFYTDTQYF. The CDR3 coding sequence is TGTGCCTGGATGGGGCAGTTCTACACAGATACGCAGTATTTT. The chain is built from TRBV30 and TRBJ2-3, with D possibly being TRBD1 (5 bases). CDR3 length: 14 residues. Germline lookup yields CDR1 GTSNPN and CDR2 SVGIG (reference sequence). V was trimmed by 4 bases and J by 2 bases, leaving 13 bases between them.

The gene calls are TRBV13 and TRBJ2-2; 7 nucleotides align to TRBD2. This CDR3 has 13 amino acids. After removal of 7 bases from V and 5 bases from J, the junction contained 4 bases not matched to a gene. Germline V CDR1 and CDR2: PRHDT, FYEKMQ (reference sequence). CDR3 residues: CASTQGGTGELFF. DNA for the CDR3: TGTGCCAGCACCCAGGGAGGGACCGGGGAGCTGTTTTTT. Full variable domain (missing parts from reference TRBV13 and TRBJ2-2): AAGVIQSPRHLIKEKRETATLKCYPIPRHDTVYWYQQGPGQDPQFLISFYEKMQSDKGSIPDRFSAQQFSDYHSELNMSSLELGDSALYFCASTQGGTGELFFGEGSRLTVL.

This CDR3 is CASSALFEAFF. Written as DNA, the CDR3 is TGTGCCAGCAGTGCTCTGTTTGAAGCTTTCTTT. The chain couples TRBV6-6 to TRBJ1-1; no definite D call. The CDR3 runs to 11 residues. Trimming stripped 5 bases from V and 7 bases from J, with 8 bases between. Germline lookup yields CDR1 MNHNY and CDR2 SVGAGI (reference sequence).

This clone was counted a few times. The chain couples TRBV6-5 to TRBJ1-6; TRBD1 matches 7 bases. The CDR3 runs 14 residues. Germline CDR1 reads MNHEY; CDR2 reads SVGAGI. The V segment lost 4 bases and the J segment 5 bases; nucleotides outside the gene matches: 2. The CDR3 bases are TGTGCCAGCAGTTGGGACAGCGATAATTCACCCCTCCACTTT. Its protein product is CASSWDSDNSPLHF.

The chain employs TRBV2 and TRBJ2-1; 12 bases agree with TRBD2. Germline loops: CDR1 SNHLY, CDR2 FYNNEI. The V gene end was trimmed by 4 bases and the J gene end by 9 bases; junction bases not matched to a gene: 13. The CDR3 has 17 amino acids. DNA of the CDR3: TGTGCCAGCAGTGGTGCGACTAGCGGGGGACCTGTCGGTGAGCAGTTCTTC. Its protein is CASSGATSGGPVGEQFF.

This clone has more than one count but fewer than ten. This sequence joins TRBV19 and TRBJ2-7, with 8 positions matching TRBD2. The CDR3 length is 15 residues. V was pared by 5 bases and J by 2 bases, with 8 bases of the junction left unmatched. The germline CDR1 and CDR2 sequences are LNHDA and SQIVND (reference sequence). In nucleotides, the CDR3 is TGTGCCAGTAGTCCGGTAGCGGGAAGGGCCTACGAGCAGTACTTC. Amino acids: CASSPVAGRAYEQYF.

The chain has TRBV14 and TRBJ1-1; D gene uncertain. The V gene lost 3 bases and the J gene lost 6 bases, with 5 bases spanning the gap. The CDR3 is 11 residues long. Looked up from germline, CDR1 is SGHDN and CDR2 is FVKESK. Written as DNA, the CDR3 is TGTGCCAGCAGCCACGGGGCTGAAGCTTTCTTT. It encodes CASSHGAEAFF.

A single count supports this clone. The rearrangement uses TRBV30 and TRBJ1-4, with a possible D match to TRBD1 (6 bases). The CDR3 contains 15 residues. The germline V gene encodes CDR1 GTSNPN and CDR2 SVGIG (reference sequence). The V end lost 0 bases, the J end lost 6 bases, and 14 bases lay between the germline ends. The CDR3 nucleotides read TGTGCCTGGAGTGTTCAGGGGAGAGTGGATGAAAAACTGTTTTTT. Translating gives CAWSVQGRVDEKLFF. Using reference TRBV30 and TRBJ1-4 for the parts outside the CDR3, the full variable domain is SQTIHQWPATLVQPVGSPLSLECTVEGTSNPNLYWYRQAAGRGLQLLFYSVGIGQISSEVPQNLSASRPQDRQFILSSKKLLLSDSGFYLCAWSVQGRVDEKLFFGSGTQLSVL.

The rearrangement links TRBV27 to TRBJ1-2; the match to TRBD1 covers 7 bases. The germline gives CDR1 MNHEY, CDR2 SMNVEV (reference sequence). This CDR3 has 15 amino acids. With V trimmed by 5 bases and J by 5 bases, 11 bases remained unmatched. CDR3 sequence (DNA): TGTGCCAGCAGTCTAACAGGGGCTTTATCTTATGGCTACACCTTC. This codes for CASSLTGALSYGYTF.

The J gene is TRBJ2-3, the V gene TRBV13; 7 nucleotides align to TRBD2. Trimming removed 8 bases from V and 3 bases from J; junction bases left unmatched: 8. CDR1 PRHDT and CDR2 FYEKMQ come from the germline V gene (reference sequence). The CDR3 is 14 amino acids. The CDR3 loop reads CASGIFGRTDTQYF. In nucleotides, the CDR3 is TGTGCCAGCGGGATCTTCGGGAGGACAGATACGCAGTATTTT.

The chain joins TRBV7-8 to TRBJ2-7; tentatively, D is TRBD1 or TRBD2 (6 bases each). CDR3 size: 16 residues. The germline CDR1 and CDR2 sequences are SGHVS and FQNEAQ. V was trimmed by 1 base and J by 0 bases, leaving 13 bases between them. The CDR3 coding sequence is TGTGCCAGCAGCTTAGTCGGGGGCACGAGCTCCTACGAGCAGTACTTC. This encodes CASSLVGGTSSYEQYF.

V usage is TRBV10-3 and J usage is TRBJ1-5; D gene unclear. V was cut by 0 bases and J by 7 bases, with 4 bases left in between. The CDR3 length is 12 residues. The germline V gene has CDR1 ENHRY and CDR2 SYGVKD. CDR3 coding DNA: TGTGCCATCAGTGAGTCAGGGCAGCCCCAGCATTTT. Its translation: CAISESGQPQHF.

The chain employs TRBV9 and TRBJ2-2, with unresolved D. Germline V CDR1 and CDR2: SGDLS, YYNGEE. The ends were cut back, 0 bases at V and 5 bases at J, with 5 bases in the middle. This CDR3 is 13 amino acids long. DNA for the CDR3: TGTGCCAGCAGCGTAGAGGGTACCGGGGAGCTGTTTTTT. As protein: CASSVEGTGELFF.

The chain has TRBV9 and TRBJ2-1; the D is unclear. The CDR3 length is 12 residues. Germline lookup yields CDR1 SGDLS and CDR2 YYNGEE. Trimming cost V 7 bases and J 8 bases, with 13 bases left between them. In DNA form, the CDR3 reads TGTGCCAGCTCTAGGTCGTCCCATGAGCAGTTCTTC. Translated, it gives CASSRSSHEQFF.

This clone was observed a few times. This chain connects TRBV28 to TRBJ2-1; D may be TRBD1 (6 bases). The V gene lost 6 bases and the J gene lost 8 bases, with 14 bases spanning the gap. Looked up from germline, CDR1 is MDHEN and CDR2 is SYDVKM. The CDR3 length is 13 residues. CDR3 protein: CASRTRGLYEQFF. The CDR3 bases are TGTGCCAGCAGAACCAGGGGTCTCTATGAGCAGTTCTTC.

This clone was seen a few times. The chain combines TRBV19 with TRBJ1-5; D may be TRBD1 (5 bases). The germline V and J ends were trimmed by 6 bases and 16 bases, with 7 bases remaining between them. The CDR3 is made up of 8 amino acids. Per the germline V gene, CDR1 is LNHDA and CDR2 is SQIVND (reference sequence). The CDR3 nucleotides read TGTGCCAGTAGGGGGGGACATTTT. It yields the protein CASRGGHF.

This clone was picked up one time. The chain is built from TRBV7-9 and TRBJ2-3; 12 bases are a match to TRBD2. V was clipped by 5 bases and J by 3 bases; unmatched bases: 6. In germline, CDR1 is SEHNR, CDR2 FQNEAQ (reference sequence). The CDR3 contains 16 residues. Here the CDR3 reads CASSPTSGGSTDTQYF. Here the CDR3 DNA reads TGTGCCAGCAGCCCAACTAGCGGGGGGTCAACAGATACGCAGTATTTT. Full variable domain (remainder filled in from reference TRBV7-9 and TRBJ2-3): DTGVSQNPRHKITKRGQNVTFRCDPISEHNRLYWYRQTLGQGPEFLTYFQNEAQLEKSRLLSDRFSAERPKGSFSTLEIQRTEQGDSAMYLCASSPTSGGSTDTQYFGPGTRLTVL.

The rearrangement links TRBV4-1 to TRBJ2-7; the D gene is possibly TRBD1 (5 bases). Germline V gives CDR1 MGHRA, CDR2 YSYEKL. V was cut by 3 bases and J by 3 bases, with 12 bases left in between. The CDR3 length is 14 residues. The CDR3 DNA reads TGCGCCAGCAGCCAGAGGAAGGGGCGCTACGAGCAGTACTTC. Amino acids: CASSQRKGRYEQYF.

The chain recombines TRBV19 with TRBJ2-7; no clear D gene. Germline CDR1 reads LNHDA; CDR2 reads SQIVND (reference sequence). V was trimmed by 5 bases and J by 1 base, leaving 15 bases between them. The CDR3 consists of 15 residues. CDR3 in amino acids: CASSPVLDGSYEQYF. DNA of the CDR3: TGTGCCAGTAGTCCCGTCCTCGACGGATCCTACGAGCAGTACTTC. Together with reference TRBV19 and TRBJ2-7, the CDR3 gives the full variable domain: DGGITQSPKYLFRKEGQNVTLSCEQNLNHDAMYWYRQDPGQGLRLIYYSQIVNDFQKGDIAEGYSVSREKKESFPLTVTSAQKNPTAFYLCASSPVLDGSYEQYFGPGTRLTVT.

DNA for the CDR3: TGTGCCAGTACTCTACTAGCGGGGCCCCAAGAGACCCAGTACTTC. Protein: CASTLLAGPQETQYF. This chain connects TRBV28 to TRBJ2-5, with TRBD2 matching over 10 bases. V lost 9 bases to trimming and J lost 1 base; unmatched junction nucleotides: 8. Germline V gene sequence: CDR1 MDHEN, CDR2 SYDVKM. The CDR3 loop spans 15 amino acids.

This rearrangement joins TRBV7-9 to TRBJ2-1; D uncertain. Trimming cost V 1 base and J 6 bases, with 13 bases left between them. The CDR3 runs 15 residues. The germline V gene has CDR1 SEHNR and CDR2 FQNEAQ (reference sequence). The CDR3 region is CASSLVEQAANEQFF. CDR3 coding DNA: TGTGCCAGCAGCTTAGTGGAGCAGGCCGCCAATGAGCAGTTCTTC.